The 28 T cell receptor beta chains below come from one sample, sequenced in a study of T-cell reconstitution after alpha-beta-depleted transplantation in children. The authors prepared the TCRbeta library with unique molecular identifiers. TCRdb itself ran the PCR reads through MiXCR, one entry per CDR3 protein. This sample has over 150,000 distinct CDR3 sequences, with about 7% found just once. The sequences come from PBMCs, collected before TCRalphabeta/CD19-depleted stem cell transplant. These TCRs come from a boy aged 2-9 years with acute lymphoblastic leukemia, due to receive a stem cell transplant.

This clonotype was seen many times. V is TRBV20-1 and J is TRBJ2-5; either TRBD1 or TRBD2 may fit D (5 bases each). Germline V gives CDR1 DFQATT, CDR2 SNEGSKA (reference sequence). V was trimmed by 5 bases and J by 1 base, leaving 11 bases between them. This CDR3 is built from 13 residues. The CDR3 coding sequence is TGCAGTGCTTGGAGGCAGGGCCAAGAGACCCAGTACTTC. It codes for CSAWRQGQETQYF.

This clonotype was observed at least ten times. The CDR3 reads CASSHTSSERDTQYF. The CDR3 coding sequence is TGTGCCAGCAGCCACACTAGCTCGGAAAGGGATACGCAGTATTTT. The rearrangement links TRBV12-3 or TRBV12-4 to TRBJ2-3; TRBD2 is a possible D gene (6 bases). CDR3 length: 15 amino acids. V was trimmed by 6 bases and J by 6 bases, leaving 19 bases between them.

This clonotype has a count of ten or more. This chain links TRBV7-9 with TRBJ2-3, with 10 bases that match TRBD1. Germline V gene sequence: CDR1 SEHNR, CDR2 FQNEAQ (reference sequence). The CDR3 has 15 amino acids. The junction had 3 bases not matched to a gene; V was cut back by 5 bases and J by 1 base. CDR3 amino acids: CASSGDRGRTDTQYF. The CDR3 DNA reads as TGTGCCAGCAGCGGGGACAGGGGACGCACAGATACGCAGTATTTT.

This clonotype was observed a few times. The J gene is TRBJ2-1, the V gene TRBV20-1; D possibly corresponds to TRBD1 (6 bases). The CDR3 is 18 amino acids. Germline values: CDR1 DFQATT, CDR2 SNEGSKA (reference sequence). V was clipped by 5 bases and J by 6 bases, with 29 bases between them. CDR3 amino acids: CSAGAEKRGSGLSNEQFF. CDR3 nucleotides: TGCAGTGCTGGAGCCGAGAAAAGGGGGTCGGGTTTGAGCAATGAGCAGTTCTTC.

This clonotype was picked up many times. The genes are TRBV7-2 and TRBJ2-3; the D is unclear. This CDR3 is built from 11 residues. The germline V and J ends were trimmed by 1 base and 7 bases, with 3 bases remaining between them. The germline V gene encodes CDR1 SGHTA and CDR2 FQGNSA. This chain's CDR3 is CASSLEYTQYF. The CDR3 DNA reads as TGTGCCAGCAGCTTAGAGTATACGCAGTATTTT.

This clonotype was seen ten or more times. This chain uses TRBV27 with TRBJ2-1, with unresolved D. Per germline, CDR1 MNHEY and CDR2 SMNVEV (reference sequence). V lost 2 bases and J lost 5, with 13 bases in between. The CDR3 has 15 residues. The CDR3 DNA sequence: TGTGCCAGCAGTTTAAGGCAGATCAACCACAATGAGCAGTTCTTC. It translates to CASSLRQINHNEQFF.

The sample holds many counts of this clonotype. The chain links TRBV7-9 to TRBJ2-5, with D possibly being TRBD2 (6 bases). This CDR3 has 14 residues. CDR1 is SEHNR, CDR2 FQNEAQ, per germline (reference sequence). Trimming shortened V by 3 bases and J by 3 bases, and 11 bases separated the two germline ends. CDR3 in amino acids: CASSFAGQKETQYF. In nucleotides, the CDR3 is TGTGCCAGCAGCTTTGCGGGGCAAAAAGAGACCCAGTACTTC.

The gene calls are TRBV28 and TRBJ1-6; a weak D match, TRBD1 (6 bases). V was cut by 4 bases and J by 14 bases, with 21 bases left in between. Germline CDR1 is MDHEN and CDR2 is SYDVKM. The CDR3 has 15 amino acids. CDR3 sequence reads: CASSSPGGGSEALHF. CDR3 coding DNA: TGTGCCAGCAGTTCACCGGGGGGCGGATCAGAGGCCCTCCACTTT.

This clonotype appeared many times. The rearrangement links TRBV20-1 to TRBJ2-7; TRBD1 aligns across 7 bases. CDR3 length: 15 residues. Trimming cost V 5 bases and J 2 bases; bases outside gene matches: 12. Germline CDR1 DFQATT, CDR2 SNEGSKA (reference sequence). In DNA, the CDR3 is TGCAGTGCTCGACGTACAGGGGCGAGAACCTACGAGCAGTACTTC. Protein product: CSARRTGARTYEQYF.

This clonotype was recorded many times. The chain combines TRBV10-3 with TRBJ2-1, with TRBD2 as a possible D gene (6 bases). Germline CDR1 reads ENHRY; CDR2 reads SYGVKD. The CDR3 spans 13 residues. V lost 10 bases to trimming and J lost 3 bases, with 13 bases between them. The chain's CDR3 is CATRDSIYNEQFF. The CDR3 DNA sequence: TGTGCCACCCGGGACTCGATCTACAATGAGCAGTTCTTC.

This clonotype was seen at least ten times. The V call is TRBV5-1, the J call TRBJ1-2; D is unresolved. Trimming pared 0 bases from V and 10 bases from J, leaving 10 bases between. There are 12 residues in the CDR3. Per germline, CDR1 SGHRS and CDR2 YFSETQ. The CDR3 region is CASSLDPADYTF. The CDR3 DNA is TGCGCCAGCAGCTTGGATCCAGCGGACTACACCTTC.

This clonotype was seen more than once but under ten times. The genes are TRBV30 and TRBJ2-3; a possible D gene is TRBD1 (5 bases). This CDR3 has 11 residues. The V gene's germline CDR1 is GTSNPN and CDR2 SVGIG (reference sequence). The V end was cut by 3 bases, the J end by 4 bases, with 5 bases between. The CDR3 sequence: CAWRQADTQYF. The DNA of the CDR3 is TGTGCCTGGAGACAGGCAGATACGCAGTATTTT.

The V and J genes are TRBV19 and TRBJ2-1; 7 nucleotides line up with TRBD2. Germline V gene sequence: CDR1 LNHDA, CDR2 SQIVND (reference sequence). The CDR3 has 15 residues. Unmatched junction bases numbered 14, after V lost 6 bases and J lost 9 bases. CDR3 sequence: CASSGGGGGTFEQFF. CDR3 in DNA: TGTGCCAGTAGCGGCGGGGGTGGAGGCACATTTGAGCAGTTCTTC. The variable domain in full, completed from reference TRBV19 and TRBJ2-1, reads DGGITQSPKYLFRKEGQNVTLSCEQNLNHDAMYWYRQDPGQGLRLIYYSQIVNDFQKGDIAEGYSVSREKKESFPLTVTSAQKNPTAFYLCASSGGGGGTFEQFFGPGTRLTVL.

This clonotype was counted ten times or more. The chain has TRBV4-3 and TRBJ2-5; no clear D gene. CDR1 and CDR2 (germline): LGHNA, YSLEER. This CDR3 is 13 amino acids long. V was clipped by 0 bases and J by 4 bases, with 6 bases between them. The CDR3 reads CASSQDDRETQYF. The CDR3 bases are TGCGCCAGCAGCCAAGATGATCGAGAGACCCAGTACTTC.

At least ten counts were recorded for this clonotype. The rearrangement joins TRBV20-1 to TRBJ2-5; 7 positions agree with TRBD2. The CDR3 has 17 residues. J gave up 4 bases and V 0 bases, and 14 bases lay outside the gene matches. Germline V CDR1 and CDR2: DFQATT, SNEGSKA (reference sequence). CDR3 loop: CSARDRRRSGGRETQYF. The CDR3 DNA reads TGCAGTGCTAGAGATAGGCGGCGATCGGGCGGGAGAGAGACCCAGTACTTC.

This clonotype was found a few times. Here the CDR3 reads CASSQAREANEQFF. The CDR3 nucleotides are TGCGCCAGCAGCCAAGCACGGGAGGCAAATGAGCAGTTCTTC. J is TRBJ2-1 and V is TRBV4-3, with TRBD2 matching 7 bases. Germline values: CDR1 LGHNA, CDR2 YSLEER. The CDR3 covers 14 residues. The junction had 4 bases not matched to a gene; V was cut back by 1 base and J by 7 bases.

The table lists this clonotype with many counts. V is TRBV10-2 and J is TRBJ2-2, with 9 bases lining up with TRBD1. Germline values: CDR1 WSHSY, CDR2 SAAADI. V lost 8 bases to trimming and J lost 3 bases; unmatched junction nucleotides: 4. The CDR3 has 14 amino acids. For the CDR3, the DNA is TGCGCCAGCCGGGACAGGGCCCACACCGGGGAGCTGTTTTTT. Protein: CASRDRAHTGELFF.

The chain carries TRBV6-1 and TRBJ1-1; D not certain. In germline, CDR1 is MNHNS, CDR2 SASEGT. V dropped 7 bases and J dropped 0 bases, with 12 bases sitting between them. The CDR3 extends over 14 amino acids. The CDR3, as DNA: TGTGCCAGCACCAGAAGTTACATGAACACTGAAGCTTTCTTT. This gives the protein CASTRSYMNTEAFF.

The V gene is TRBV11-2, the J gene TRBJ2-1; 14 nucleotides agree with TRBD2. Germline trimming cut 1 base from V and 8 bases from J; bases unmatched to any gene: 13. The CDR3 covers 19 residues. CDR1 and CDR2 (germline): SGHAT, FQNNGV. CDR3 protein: CASSLGGARLAGGRDEQFF. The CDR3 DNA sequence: TGTGCCAGCAGCTTAGGAGGGGCCAGACTAGCGGGAGGGAGGGATGAGCAGTTCTTC.

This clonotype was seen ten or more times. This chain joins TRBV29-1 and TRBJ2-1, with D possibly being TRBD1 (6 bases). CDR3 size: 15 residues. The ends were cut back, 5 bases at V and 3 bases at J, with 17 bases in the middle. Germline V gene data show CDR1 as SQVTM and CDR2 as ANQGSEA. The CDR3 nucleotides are TGCAGCGTTCATACCCTAACAGGGAACTACAATGAGCAGTTCTTC. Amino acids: CSVHTLTGNYNEQFF.

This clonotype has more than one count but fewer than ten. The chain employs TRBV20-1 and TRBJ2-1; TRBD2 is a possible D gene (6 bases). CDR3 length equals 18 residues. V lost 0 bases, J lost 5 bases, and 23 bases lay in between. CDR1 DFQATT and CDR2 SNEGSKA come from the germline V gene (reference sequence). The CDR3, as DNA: TGCAGTGCTAGAGAACGTGGGTCGGGAGCCCTCTTAAACAATGAGCAGTTCTTC. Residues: CSARERGSGALLNNEQFF.

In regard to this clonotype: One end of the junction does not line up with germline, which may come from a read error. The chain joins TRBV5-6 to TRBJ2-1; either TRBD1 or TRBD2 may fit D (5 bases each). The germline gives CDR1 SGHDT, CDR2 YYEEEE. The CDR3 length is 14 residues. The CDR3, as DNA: TGTGCCATGGGCGCCGGGGCTTCCTACAATGACCAGTTCTTC. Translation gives CAMGAGASYNDQFF.

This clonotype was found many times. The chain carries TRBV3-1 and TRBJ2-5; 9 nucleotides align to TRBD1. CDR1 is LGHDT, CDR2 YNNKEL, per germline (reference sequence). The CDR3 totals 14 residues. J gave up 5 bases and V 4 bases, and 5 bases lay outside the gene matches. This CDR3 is CASSPRTGDETQYF. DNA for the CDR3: TGTGCCAGCAGCCCTCGGACAGGGGATGAGACCCAGTACTTC.

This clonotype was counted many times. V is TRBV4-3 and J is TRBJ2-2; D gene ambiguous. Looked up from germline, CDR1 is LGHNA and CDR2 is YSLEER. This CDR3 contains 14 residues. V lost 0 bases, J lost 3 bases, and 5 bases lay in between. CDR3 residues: CASSQDRYTGELFF. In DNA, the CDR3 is TGCGCCAGCAGCCAAGACCGGTACACCGGGGAGCTGTTTTTT.

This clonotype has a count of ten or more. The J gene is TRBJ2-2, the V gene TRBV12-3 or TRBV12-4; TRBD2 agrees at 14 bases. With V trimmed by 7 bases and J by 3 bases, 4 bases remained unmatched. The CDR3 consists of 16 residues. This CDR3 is CASTLTSGRDTGELFF. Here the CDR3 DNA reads TGTGCCAGCACCCTGACTAGCGGGAGGGACACCGGGGAGCTGTTTTTT.

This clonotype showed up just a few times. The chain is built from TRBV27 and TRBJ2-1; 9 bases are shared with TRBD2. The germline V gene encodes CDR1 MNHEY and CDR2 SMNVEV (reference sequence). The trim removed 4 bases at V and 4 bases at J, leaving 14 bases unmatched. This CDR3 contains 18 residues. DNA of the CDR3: TGTGCCAGCAGTTCTCGTTTGGCGGGGGGGGCCGGGTACAATGAGCAGTTCTTC. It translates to CASSSRLAGGAGYNEQFF.

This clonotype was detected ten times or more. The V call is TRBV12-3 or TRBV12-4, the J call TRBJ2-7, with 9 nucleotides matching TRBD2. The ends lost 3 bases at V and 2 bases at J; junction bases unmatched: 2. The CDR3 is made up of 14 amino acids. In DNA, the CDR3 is TGTGCCAGCAGTTTGACTAGCGGTGCCTACGAGCAGTACTTC. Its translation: CASSLTSGAYEQYF.

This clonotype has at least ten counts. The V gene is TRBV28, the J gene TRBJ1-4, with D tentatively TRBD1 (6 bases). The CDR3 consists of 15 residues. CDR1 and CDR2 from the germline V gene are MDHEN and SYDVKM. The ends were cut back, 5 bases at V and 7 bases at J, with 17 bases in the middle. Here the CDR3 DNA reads TGTGCCAGCAGTCCCTCGACAGGCGGAAGTGAAAAACTGTTTTTT. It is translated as CASSPSTGGSEKLFF.